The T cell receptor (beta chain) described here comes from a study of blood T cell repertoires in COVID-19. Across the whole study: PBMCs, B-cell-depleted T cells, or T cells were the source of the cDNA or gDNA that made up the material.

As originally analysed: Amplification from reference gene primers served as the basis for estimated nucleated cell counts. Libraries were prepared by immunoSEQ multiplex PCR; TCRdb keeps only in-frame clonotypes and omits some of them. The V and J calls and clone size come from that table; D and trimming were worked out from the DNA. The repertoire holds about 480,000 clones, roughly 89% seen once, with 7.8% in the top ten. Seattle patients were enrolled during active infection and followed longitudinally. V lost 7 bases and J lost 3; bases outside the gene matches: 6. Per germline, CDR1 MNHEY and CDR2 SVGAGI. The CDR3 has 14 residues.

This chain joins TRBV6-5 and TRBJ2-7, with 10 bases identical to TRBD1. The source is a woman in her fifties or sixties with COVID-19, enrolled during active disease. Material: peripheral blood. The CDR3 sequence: CASILTGGIYEQYF. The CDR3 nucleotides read TGTGCCAGCATCCTGACAGGGGGCATCTACGAGCAGTACTTC.